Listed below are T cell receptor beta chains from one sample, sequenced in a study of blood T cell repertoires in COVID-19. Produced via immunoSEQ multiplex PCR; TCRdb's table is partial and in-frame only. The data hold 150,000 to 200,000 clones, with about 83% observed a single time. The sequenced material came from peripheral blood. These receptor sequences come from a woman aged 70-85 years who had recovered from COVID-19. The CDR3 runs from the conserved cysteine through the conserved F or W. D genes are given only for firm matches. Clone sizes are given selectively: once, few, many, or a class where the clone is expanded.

CDR3aa: CASSGGLAGFEQYF
CDR3nt: TGTGCCAGCAGCGGGGGACTAGCGGGATTCGAGCAGTACTTC
d_gene: TRBD2
v_gene: TRBV9
abundance: .
j_gene: TRBJ2-7

CDR3aa: CASSRTILRGPGNTIYF
CDR3nt: TGCGCCAGCAGCCGGACGATCCTCAGGGGCCCTGGAAACACCATATATTTT
d_gene: .
v_gene: TRBV4-1
abundance: .
j_gene: TRBJ1-3

CDR3aa: CASSLGRARSYEQYF
CDR3nt: TGTGCCAGCAGCTTAGGCAGGGCCAGGAGCTACGAGCAGTACTTC
d_gene: .
v_gene: TRBV7-6
abundance: .
j_gene: TRBJ2-7

CDR3aa: CASSLQGGPSYEQYF
CDR3nt: TGTGCCAGCAGCCTCCAGGGGGGCCCTTCCTACGAGCAGTACTTC
d_gene: .
v_gene: TRBV4-2
abundance: .
j_gene: TRBJ2-7

CDR3aa: CASSLGWGVLDTQYF
CDR3nt: TGTGCCAGCAGCTTAGGGTGGGGGGTCCTCGATACGCAGTATTTT
d_gene: .
v_gene: TRBV11-1
abundance: .
j_gene: TRBJ2-3

CDR3aa: CASSLGASGGPGDEQFF
CDR3nt: TGTGCCAGCAGCTTAGGGGCTAGCGGGGGCCCGGGGGATGAGCAGTTCTTC
d_gene: TRBD2
v_gene: TRBV7-8
abundance: .
j_gene: TRBJ2-1

CDR3aa: CSADRGPYNEQFF
CDR3nt: TGCAGCGCCGACAGGGGGCCCTACAATGAGCAGTTCTTC
d_gene: TRBD1
v_gene: TRBV29-1
abundance: few
j_gene: TRBJ2-1

CDR3aa: CASRQGASGNTIYF
CDR3nt: TGTGCCAGTCGACAGGGGGCCTCTGGAAACACCATATATTTT
d_gene: TRBD1
v_gene: TRBV19
abundance: .
j_gene: TRBJ1-3

CDR3aa: CASSLGIKQGGSGNTIYF
CDR3nt: TGTGCCAGCAGCTTGGGGATAAAACAGGGGGGCTCTGGAAACACCATATATTTT
d_gene: TRBD1
v_gene: TRBV5-6
abundance: .
j_gene: TRBJ1-3

CDR3aa: CASSLAGGENSYEQYF
CDR3nt: TGCGCCAGCAGCTTGGCCGGGGGGGAGAACTCCTACGAGCAGTACTTC
d_gene: TRBD2
v_gene: TRBV5-1
abundance: .
j_gene: TRBJ2-7